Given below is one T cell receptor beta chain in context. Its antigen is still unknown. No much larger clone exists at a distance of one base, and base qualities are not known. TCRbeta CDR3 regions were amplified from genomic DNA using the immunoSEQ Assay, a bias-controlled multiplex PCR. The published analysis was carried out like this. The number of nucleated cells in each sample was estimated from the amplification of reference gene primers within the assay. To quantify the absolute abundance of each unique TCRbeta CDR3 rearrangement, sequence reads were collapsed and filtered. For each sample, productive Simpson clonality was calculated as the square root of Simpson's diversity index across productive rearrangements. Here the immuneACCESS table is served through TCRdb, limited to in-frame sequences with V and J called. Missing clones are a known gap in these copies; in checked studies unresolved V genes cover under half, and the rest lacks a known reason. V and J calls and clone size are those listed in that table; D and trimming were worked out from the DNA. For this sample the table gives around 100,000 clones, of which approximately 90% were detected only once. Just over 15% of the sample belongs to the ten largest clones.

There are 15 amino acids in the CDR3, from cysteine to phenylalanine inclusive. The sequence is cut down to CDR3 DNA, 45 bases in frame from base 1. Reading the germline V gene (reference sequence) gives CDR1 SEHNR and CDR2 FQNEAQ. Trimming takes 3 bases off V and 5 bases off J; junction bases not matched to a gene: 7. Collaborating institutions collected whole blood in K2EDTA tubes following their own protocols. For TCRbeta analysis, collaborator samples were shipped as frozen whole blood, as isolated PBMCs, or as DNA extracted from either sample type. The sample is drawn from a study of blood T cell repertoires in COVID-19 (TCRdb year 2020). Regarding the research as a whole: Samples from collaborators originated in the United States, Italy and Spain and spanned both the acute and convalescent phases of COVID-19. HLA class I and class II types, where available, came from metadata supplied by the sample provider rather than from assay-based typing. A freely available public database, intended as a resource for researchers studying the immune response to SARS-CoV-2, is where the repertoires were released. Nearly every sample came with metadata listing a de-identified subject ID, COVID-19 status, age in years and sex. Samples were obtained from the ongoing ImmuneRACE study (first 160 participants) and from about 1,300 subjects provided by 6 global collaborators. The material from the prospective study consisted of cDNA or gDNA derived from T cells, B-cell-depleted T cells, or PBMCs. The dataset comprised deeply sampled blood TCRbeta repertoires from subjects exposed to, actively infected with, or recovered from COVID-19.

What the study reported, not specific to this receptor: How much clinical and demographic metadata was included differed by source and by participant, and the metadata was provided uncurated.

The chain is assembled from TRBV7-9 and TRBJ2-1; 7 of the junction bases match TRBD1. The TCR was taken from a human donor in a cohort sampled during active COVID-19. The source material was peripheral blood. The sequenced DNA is TGTGCCAGCAGCTTCAGAGGGGGCGCGGACAATGAGCAGTTCTTC. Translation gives CASSFRGGADNEQFF.